The sample holds many counts of the clone carrying this T cell receptor beta chain. What it binds is unknown. The ends lost 4 bases at V and 1 base at J; junction bases unmatched: 3. The CDR3 has 15 amino acids. An absence of ophthalmopathy progression within 18 months meant stable Graves' hyperthyroidism. The investigators amplified TCR beta CDR3 regions from RNA transcripts. The HTBI set primed first-round TCR CDR3 RT-PCR. MiXCR was run by TCRdb on the multiplex PCR reads, yielding one entry per CDR3 protein. The sample holds about 290,000 distinct CDR3 sequences, 16% seen once. These data belong to a study of T cells in Graves' hyperthyroidism and ophthalmopathy. Study-wide points: The model forecast ophthalmopathy, anticipating it by a median around 6.9 months before onset. Blood also carried most thyroid clonotypes expanded above 0.001.

This receptor was taken from a man aged 25-40 years with Graves' hyperthyroidism. The source material was blood. The gene calls are TRBV12-3 or TRBV12-4 and TRBJ2-3; 9 bases are a match to TRBD1. The CDR3: CASSSGTGRTDTQYF. CDR3 nucleotides: TGTGCCAGCAGTTCCGGGACAGGGCGCACAGATACGCAGTATTTT.